This TCR beta chain was sequenced during a study of T cells expressing NK-cell markers. The CDR3 sequence is 19 residues long. One entry per CDR3 protein, without DNA, is what TCRdb gives after re-calling the 5' RACE reads. The sample features around 100,000 distinct CDR3 sequences, with under 20% in its top ten. The chain links TRBV12-3 or TRBV12-4 to TRBJ2-5; TCRdb indicates TRBD1, and absent DNA this call remains unverified. Sequenced material: blood T cells: a sorted CD56 or NKG2C T cell subset, CD4+ or CD8+ T cells, or bulk PBMC T cells (not recorded which). The receptor was isolated from a woman between 18 and 70 years old in good health. The CDR3 loop reads CASSLAARLGRGDQETQYF.